This entry describes one T cell receptor beta chain. Deletions cut 4 bases from V and 7 bases from J, with 14 bases between. Germline-derived CDR1 and CDR2 are LNHDA and SQIVND (reference sequence). The CDR3 loop spans 14 amino acids. Original processing notes: The authors estimated nucleated cell counts from reference gene primer amplification. Libraries were prepared by immunoSEQ multiplex PCR; TCRdb keeps only in-frame clonotypes and omits some of them. V and J calls and clone size are copied from that table; D and trimming were computed from the DNA. The sample contains approximately 40,000 clones, about 86% of which appear only once. The data are from a study of blood T cell repertoires in COVID-19. On the study more broadly: T cells, B-cell-depleted T cells, or PBMCs provided the cDNA or gDNA that served as material.

This receptor was obtained from a human donor in a cohort sampled during active COVID-19. The sequenced sample consisted of peripheral blood. J is TRBJ1-5 and V is TRBV19; tentatively, D is TRBD1 (6 bases). Here the CDR3 reads CASSNLGARQPQHF. The CDR3 DNA reads as TGTGCCAGTAGTAATCTGGGGGCGAGGCAGCCCCAGCATTTT.